This T cell receptor beta chain was sequenced during a study of blood T cell repertoires in COVID-19 (dated by TCRdb to between 2020 and 2021). Notes on the research overall: Collaborator samples came from the United States, Italy and Spain and covered acute and convalescent phases of COVID-19. The prospective study material was composed of cDNA or gDNA derived from T cells, B-cell-depleted T cells, or PBMCs. Subjects who had been exposed to COVID-19, were actively infected with it, or had recovered from it provided the deeply sampled blood TCRbeta repertoires that made up the dataset. The repertoires were made available in a free public database intended to serve as a resource for research on the immune response to SARS-CoV-2. Nearly every sample came with metadata listing a de-identified subject ID, COVID-19 status, age in years and sex. The samples were drawn from two sources: the first 160 participants of the ongoing ImmuneRACE study, and approximately 1,300 subjects contributed by 6 global collaborators. Where HLA class I and class II types were available, the types were taken from metadata supplied by the sample provider, not from assay-based typing. Points the paper makes about the study in general: The amount of clinical and demographic metadata varied by source and participant and was provided uncurated.

At one collaborating source in Seattle, patients were enrolled during active infection and were followed longitudinally through the course of disease. Each collaborating institution followed its own protocols to collect whole blood in K2EDTA tubes. For TCRbeta analysis, collaborators shipped samples in one of three forms: frozen whole blood, isolated PBMCs, or DNA extracted from either of those sample types. This clone was counted a single time. It lacks a known antigen. No per-base quality is available; no much larger clone lies one base away. TCRbeta CDR3 regions were amplified from genomic DNA using the immunoSEQ Assay, a bias-controlled multiplex PCR. The authors processed their data as follows. Within the assay, amplification of reference gene primers was used to estimate how many nucleated cells each sample contained. Sequence reads were collapsed and filtered to measure the absolute abundance of every unique TCRbeta CDR3 rearrangement. For each sample, productive Simpson clonality was calculated as the square root of Simpson's diversity index across productive rearrangements. The table comes from immuneACCESS by way of TCRdb, which keeps in-frame sequences with V and J called. Part of the clones is missing from these tables; in studies checked, under half for an unresolved V gene and the rest for unknown reasons. V and J calls and clone size are given by that table; D and trimming were obtained from the DNA. Within this sample are more than 150,000 clones, with 90% to 95% of them counted one time only. The ten top clones hold 0.6% to 0.9% of the sample.

The cysteine opens and the phenylalanine closes a CDR3 of 16 amino acids. This entry keeps only the CDR3 DNA: 48 bases, framed from base 1. From the germline V gene, CDR1 is SGHVS and CDR2 is FNYEAQ. Trimming accounts for 0 bases at V and 2 bases at J, while the number of junction bases matched to no gene is 6. Recombination connected TRBV7-6 to TRBJ1-1, with 7 bases matching TRBD1. This receptor was taken from a man aged 30 to 39 with COVID-19, enrolled during active disease. Sequencing used peripheral blood. CDR3 sequence: CASSLAGQGVNTEAFF. The DNA is as follows: TGTGCCAGCAGCTTAGCGGGCCAGGGGGTAAACACTGAAGCTTTCTTT.